This T cell receptor beta chain was obtained from a study of STAT5B mutations in CD4+ large granular lymphocyte leukemia. Repertoires were generated with immunoSEQ multiplex PCR, while TCRdb's copy carries only in-frame clones and drops some. Counted here are around 29,000 clones, more than 60% occurring once; the ten biggest clones make up about 6%. Germline V CDR1 and CDR2: SGHDT, YYEEEE. Trimming left V 3 bases short and J 7 bases short, with 14 bases between. The length of the CDR3 is 15 residues. The sequencing sample was made of CD4+ T cells from blood buffy coats. The receptor's source is a human donor in good health. This chain links TRBV5-6 with TRBJ1-6; D is unclear. CDR3 region: CASSSSGRGNSPLHF. Written as DNA, the CDR3 is TGTGCCAGCAGCTCCAGTGGGCGCGGAAATTCACCCCTCCACTTT.